This T cell receptor beta chain was identified during a study of T-cell memory formation after mild COVID-19. TCRdb fed the 5' RACE reads into MiXCR, producing one record per CDR3 protein. The top ten clones hold more than 20% of a sample with roughly 170,000 distinct CDR3 sequences, about 20% of them seen once. CDR1 LNHDA and CDR2 SQIVND come from the germline V gene (reference sequence). The CDR3 runs 14 residues. V dropped 9 bases and J dropped 7 bases, with 19 bases sitting between them. The chain joins TRBV19 to TRBJ2-1; D is ambiguous. The receptor comes from an adult woman who had mild COVID-19 (a few samples of this study predate the infection). Cell type and time point are not known. The sequencing input was PBMCs or a T cell subset sorted from them (not recorded which). The CDR3 protein is CASQHPRKDNEQFF. The CDR3 nucleotides read TGTGCCAGCCAGCACCCGAGGAAGGATAATGAGCAGTTCTTC. Variable domain in full (rest from reference TRBV19 and TRBJ2-1): DGGITQSPKYLFRKEGQNVTLSCEQNLNHDAMYWYRQDPGQGLRLIYYSQIVNDFQKGDIAEGYSVSREKKESFPLTVTSAQKNPTAFYLCASQHPRKDNEQFFGPGTRLTVL.